The 5 T cell receptor beta chains given below trace back to one sample, sequenced in a study of PD-1 blockade in classical Hodgkin lymphoma. Data came from immunoSEQ multiplex PCR; TCRdb stores just in-frame clones and leaves some out. The sample carries roughly 10,000 clones, 85% to 90% recorded once. Time point defined: newly diagnosed, previously untreated cHL patient sample. Magnetic depletion of non-target cells from thawed PBMCs yielded purified CD8+ T cells. Sequenced input: CD8+ T cells from blood. The receptors originated from a human donor with classical Hodgkin lymphoma.

V and J are TRBV6-4 and TRBJ2-1; perhaps TRBD1 as D (7 bases). The CDR3 spans 14 residues. Germline V gene lookup returns CDR1 MRHNA and CDR2 SNTAGT. Trimming pared 4 bases from V and 7 bases from J, leaving 14 bases between. CDR3 sequence reads: CASSAGGQSNEQFF. The DNA of the CDR3 is TGTGCCAGCAGTGCCGGGGGACAGTCAAATGAGCAGTTCTTC.

This clone was counted once. Here the CDR3 reads CSVGVRASYEQYF. For the CDR3, the DNA is TGCAGCGTAGGCGTCAGAGCCTCTTACGAGCAGTACTTC. The chain joins TRBV29-1 to TRBJ2-7; D uncertain. Germline V gives CDR1 SQVTM, CDR2 ANQGSEA. The CDR3 contains 13 residues. V dropped 6 bases and J dropped 4 bases, with 16 bases sitting between them.

The chain joins TRBV5-5 to TRBJ2-7; 9 bases line up with TRBD1. The length of the CDR3 is 16 residues. The V gene's germline CDR1 is SGHKS and CDR2 YYEKEE (reference sequence). Trimming cost V 4 bases and J 3 bases; bases outside gene matches: 11. CDR3: CASSRPGQGRFYEQYF. The CDR3 DNA is TGTGCCAGCAGCCGACCGGGACAGGGAAGGTTCTACGAGCAGTACTTC. Based on the CDR3 plus reference TRBV5-5 and TRBJ2-7, the full variable domain is DAGVTQSPTHLIKTRGQQVTLRCSPISGHKSVSWYQQVLGQGPQFIFQYYEKEERGRGNFPDRFSARQFPNYSSELNVNALLLGDSALYLCASSRPGQGRFYEQYFGPGTRLTVT.

This chain links TRBV9 with TRBJ2-1, with 9 bases lining up with TRBD2. Trimming removed 0 bases from V and 4 bases from J; junction bases left unmatched: 8. CDR1 SGDLS and CDR2 YYNGEE come from the germline V gene. The CDR3 extends over 17 amino acids. The CDR3 bases are TGTGCCAGCAGCGTAGCGTTCAGGCGGGGGGGTTACAATGAGCAGTTCTTC. This gives the protein CASSVAFRRGGYNEQFF. Based on the CDR3 plus reference TRBV9 and TRBJ2-1, the full variable domain is DSGVTQTPKHLITATGQRVTLRCSPRSGDLSVYWYQQSLDQGLQFLIQYYNGEERAKGNILERFSAQQFPDLHSELNLSSLELGDSALYFCASSVAFRRGGYNEQFFGPGTRLTVL.

This sequence joins TRBV11-2 and TRBJ2-1; D is unclear. CDR1 and CDR2 (germline): SGHAT, FQNNGV. There are 12 residues in the CDR3. Trimming took 8 bases from V and 6 from J, leaving 11 bases between them. CDR3 sequence: CASGSGSNEQFF. CDR3 in DNA: TGTGCCAGCGGCTCCGGAAGCAATGAGCAGTTCTTC.